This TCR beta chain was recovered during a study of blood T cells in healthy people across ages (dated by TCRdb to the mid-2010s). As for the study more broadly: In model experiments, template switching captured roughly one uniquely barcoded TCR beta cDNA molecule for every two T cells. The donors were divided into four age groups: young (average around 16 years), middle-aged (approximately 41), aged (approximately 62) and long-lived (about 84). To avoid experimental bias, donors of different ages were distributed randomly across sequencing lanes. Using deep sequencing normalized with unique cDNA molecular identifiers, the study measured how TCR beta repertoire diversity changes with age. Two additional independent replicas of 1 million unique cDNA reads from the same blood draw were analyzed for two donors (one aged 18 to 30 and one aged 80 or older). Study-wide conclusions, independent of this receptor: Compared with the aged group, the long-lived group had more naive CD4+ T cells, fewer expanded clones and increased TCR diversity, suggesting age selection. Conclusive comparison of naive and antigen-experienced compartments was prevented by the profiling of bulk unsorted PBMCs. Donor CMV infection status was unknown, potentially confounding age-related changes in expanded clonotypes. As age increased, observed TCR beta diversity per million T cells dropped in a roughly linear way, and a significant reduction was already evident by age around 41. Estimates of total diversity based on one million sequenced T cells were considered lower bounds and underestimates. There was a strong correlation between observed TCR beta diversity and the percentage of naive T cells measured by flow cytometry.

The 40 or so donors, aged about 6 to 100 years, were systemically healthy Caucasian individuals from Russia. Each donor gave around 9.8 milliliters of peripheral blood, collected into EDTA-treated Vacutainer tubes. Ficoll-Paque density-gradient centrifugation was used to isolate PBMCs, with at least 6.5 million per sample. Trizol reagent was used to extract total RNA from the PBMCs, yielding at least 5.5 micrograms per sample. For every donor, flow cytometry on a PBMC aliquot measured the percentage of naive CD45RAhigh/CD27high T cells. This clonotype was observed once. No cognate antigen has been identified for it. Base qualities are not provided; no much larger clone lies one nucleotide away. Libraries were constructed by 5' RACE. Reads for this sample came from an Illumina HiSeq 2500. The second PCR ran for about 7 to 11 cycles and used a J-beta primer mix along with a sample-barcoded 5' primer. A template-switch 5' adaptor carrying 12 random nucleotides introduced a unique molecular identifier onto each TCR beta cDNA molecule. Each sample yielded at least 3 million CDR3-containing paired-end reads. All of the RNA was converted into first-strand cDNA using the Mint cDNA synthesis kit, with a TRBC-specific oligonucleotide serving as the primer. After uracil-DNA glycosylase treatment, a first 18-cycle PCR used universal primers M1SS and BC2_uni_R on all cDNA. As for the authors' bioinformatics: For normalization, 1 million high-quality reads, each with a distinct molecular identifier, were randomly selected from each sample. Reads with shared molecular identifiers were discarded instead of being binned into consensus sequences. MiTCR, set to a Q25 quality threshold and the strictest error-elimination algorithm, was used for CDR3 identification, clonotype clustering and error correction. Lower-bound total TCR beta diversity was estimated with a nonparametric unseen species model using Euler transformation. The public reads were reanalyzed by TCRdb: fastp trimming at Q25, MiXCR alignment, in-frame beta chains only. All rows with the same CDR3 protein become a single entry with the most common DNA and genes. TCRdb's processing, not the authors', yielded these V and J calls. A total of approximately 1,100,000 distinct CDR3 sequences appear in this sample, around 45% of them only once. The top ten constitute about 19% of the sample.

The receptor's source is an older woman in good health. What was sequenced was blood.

The nucleotide sequence is given as TGTGCCAGCAGGAACCGGTTACAGGGATCTATCGGGAATGAGCAGTTCTTC. It translates to CASRNRLQGSIGNEQFF. The rearrangement combines TRBV2 with TRBJ2-1; TRBD1 is a weak D gene call, 6 bases matching. The CDR3 goes from the cysteine to the phenylalanine over 17 residues. The kept DNA is CDR3 alone, 51 bases in frame from the first base. V is shortened by 6 bases, J by 7 bases, and the region joining them spans 25 bases. The germline V gene sets CDR1 to SNHLY and CDR2 to FYNNEI.